This T cell receptor beta chain appears in the sequencing data of a study of T cells in Graves' hyperthyroidism and ophthalmopathy. V was pared by 7 bases and J by 2 bases, with 15 bases between. CDR3 length: 14 amino acids. Germline loops: CDR1 WSHSY, CDR2 SAAADI. This clonotype was observed a handful of times. Amplification of TCR beta CDR3 regions was performed using RNA transcripts as template. The TCR CDR3 was amplified in a first-round RT-PCR using the HTBI primer set. TCRdb passed the multiplex PCR reads through MiXCR, listing each CDR3 protein once. The data contain 250,000 to 300,000 distinct CDR3 sequences, 10% to 15% of them singletons.

The chain is built from TRBV10-2 and TRBJ2-7, with D possibly TRBD2 on 5 matching bases. The TCR comes from a woman in her twenties or thirties with Graves' hyperthyroidism that later progressed to Graves' ophthalmopathy. Sequenced: blood. As DNA, the CDR3 is TGCGCCAGCAATAGAGGGAGCGATCCCTACGAGCAGTACTTC. Its protein is CASNRGSDPYEQYF.